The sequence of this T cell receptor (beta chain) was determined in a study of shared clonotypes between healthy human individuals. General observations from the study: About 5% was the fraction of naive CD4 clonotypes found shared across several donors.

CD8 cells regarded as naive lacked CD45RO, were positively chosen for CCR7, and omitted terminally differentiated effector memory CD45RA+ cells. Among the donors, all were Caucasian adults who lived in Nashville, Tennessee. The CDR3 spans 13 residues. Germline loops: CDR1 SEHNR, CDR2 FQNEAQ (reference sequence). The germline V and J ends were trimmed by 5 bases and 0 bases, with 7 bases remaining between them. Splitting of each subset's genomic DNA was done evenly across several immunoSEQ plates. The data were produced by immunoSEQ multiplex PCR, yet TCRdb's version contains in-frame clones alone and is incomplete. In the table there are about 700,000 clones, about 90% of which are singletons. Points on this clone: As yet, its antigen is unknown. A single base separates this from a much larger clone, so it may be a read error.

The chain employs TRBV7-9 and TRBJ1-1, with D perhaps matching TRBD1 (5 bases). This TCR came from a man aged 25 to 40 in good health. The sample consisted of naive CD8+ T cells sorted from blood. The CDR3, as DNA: TGTGCCAGCAGCCCGACAGTGAACACTGAAGCTTTCTTT. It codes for CASSPTVNTEAFF.